The present T cell receptor beta chain was sequenced within a study of PD-1 blockade in mismatch repair-deficient tumors. Whole-study results and caveats: After pembrolizumab, tumor-resident clones rose rapidly, then generally contracted before radiologic responses.

This clone was detected a few times. The target antigen is unknown. TCR sequencing covered a few patients who responded to pembrolizumab. Sequencing used immunoSEQ multiplex PCR; TCRdb keeps in-frame clones, though not all of them. The sample carries about 110,000 clones, roughly 80% recorded once. Trimming cost V 6 bases and J 8 bases; bases outside gene matches: 9. CDR3 length equals 14 residues. Germline V CDR1 and CDR2: LNHDA, SQIVND (reference sequence). The chain has TRBV19 and TRBJ2-4; 8 bases are a match to TRBD1. The clonotype comes from an adult with mismatch repair-deficient cancer. Sequencing was performed on peripheral blood, taken around 60 weeks after starting pembrolizumab. In DNA, the CDR3 is TGTGCCAGTAGAGATGGGACAGGATCGGACATTCAGTACTTC. Translating gives CASRDGTGSDIQYF.